This T cell receptor beta chain derives from a study of blood T cell repertoires in COVID-19. Study in general: Samples of COVID-19 (acute and convalescent) were obtained from the United States, Italy and Spain. T cells, B-cell-depleted T cells, or PBMCs provided the cDNA or gDNA that served as material.

This clone was recorded once. Trimming left V 4 bases short and J 0 bases short, with 13 bases between. CDR1 is LGHNA and CDR2 is YNFKEQ in the germline V gene. This CDR3 is 15 amino acids long. Methods used by the authors: Reference gene primer amplification gave nucleated cell count estimates. Repertoires were generated with immunoSEQ multiplex PCR, while TCRdb's copy carries only in-frame clones and drops some. V and J calls and clone size are as listed in that table; D and trimming were resolved from the DNA. The data show approximately 150,000 clones, with 75% to 90% seen just once and 4.5% to 6% held by the top ten.

The receptor's source is a human donor in a cohort sampled during active COVID-19. This chain connects TRBV4-2 to TRBJ2-7, with a possible D match to TRBD1 (5 bases). The sample was peripheral blood. For the CDR3, the DNA is TGTGCCAGCAGCCCGGACAAATGGAGCTCCTACGAGCAGTACTTC. It specifies CASSPDKWSSYEQYF.